The clone carrying this TCR beta chain was recorded a few times. This sample was included in a study of blood T cell repertoires in COVID-19. Study-wide context: Researchers got acute and convalescent COVID-19 samples from the United States, Italy and Spain. Sources were T cells, B-cell-depleted T cells, or PBMCs; the material itself was cDNA or gDNA.

CDR3 length: 15 residues. V shed 6 bases and J shed 6 bases, with 20 bases lying between them. The V gene's germline CDR1 is MNHEY and CDR2 SMNVEV (reference sequence). As processed by the authors: Scientists estimated how many nucleated cells there were by amplifying reference gene primers. The repertoire was sequenced with immunoSEQ multiplex PCR; TCRdb's copy has only in-frame clones and lacks some. V, J and clone size reflect that table, while D and trimming were determined from the DNA. The table records 160,000 or so clones, 80% to 90% of them present only once. V gene TRBV27 combines with J gene TRBJ1-2; D uncertain. Sequencing was carried out using peripheral blood. The receptor was derived from a woman between 40 and 55 years old with acute or convalescent COVID-19. The CDR3 DNA is TGTGCCAGCAGAAGCATCAACGGGGTGCTGGATGGCTACACCTTC. It is translated as CASRSINGVLDGYTF.